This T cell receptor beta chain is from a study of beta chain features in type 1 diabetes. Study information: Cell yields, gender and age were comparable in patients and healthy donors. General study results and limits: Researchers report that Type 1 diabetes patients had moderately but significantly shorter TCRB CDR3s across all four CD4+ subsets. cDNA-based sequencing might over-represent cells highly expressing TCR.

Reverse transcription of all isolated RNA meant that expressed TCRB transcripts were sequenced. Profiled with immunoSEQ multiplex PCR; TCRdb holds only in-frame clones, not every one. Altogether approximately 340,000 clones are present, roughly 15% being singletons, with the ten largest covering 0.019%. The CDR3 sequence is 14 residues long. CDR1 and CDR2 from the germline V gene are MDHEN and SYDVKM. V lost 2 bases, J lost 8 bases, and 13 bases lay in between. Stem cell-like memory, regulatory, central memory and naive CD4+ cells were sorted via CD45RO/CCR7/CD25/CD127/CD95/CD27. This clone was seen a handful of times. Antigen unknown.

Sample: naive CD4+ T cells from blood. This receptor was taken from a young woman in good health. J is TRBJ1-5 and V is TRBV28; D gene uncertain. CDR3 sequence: CASSLATPREPQHF. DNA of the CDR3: TGTGCCAGCAGTTTAGCGACCCCCCGGGAGCCCCAGCATTTT.